Presented here are 31 T cell receptor beta chains from one specimen sequenced in a study of PD-L1 blockade in urothelial cancer (dated by TCRdb to 2016 to 2017). This specimen's time point label, interpreted: peripheral blood 6 weeks after treatment start. Library method: the immunoSEQ multiplex PCR assay. As stored in TCRdb, this immuneACCESS dataset retains in-frame rearrangements with V and J assigned. A fraction of the clones does not appear; measured against another copy, unresolved V genes explain less than half of the discrepancy, and the remainder lacks a known reason. This sample comprises around 66,000 clones, 88% of them detected only once. Jointly, the top ten make up 11% of the sample. The source material was PBMCs, sampled around atezolizumab (anti-PD-L1) treatment. The source is a man aged 55 to 70 with urothelial cancer.

The rearrangement links TRBV19 to TRBJ2-3; tentatively, D is TRBD2 (6 bases). The CDR3 is 15 amino acids. Germline V lookup: CDR1 LNHDA, CDR2 SQIVND (reference sequence). Trimming took 5 bases from V and 5 from J, leaving 17 bases between them. As DNA, the CDR3 is TGTGCCAGTAGTCCCACCGGGACGCGGGGAGATACGCAGTATTTT. This translates into CASSPTGTRGDTQYF.

This chain connects TRBV6-1 to TRBJ2-1; D may be TRBD2 (7 bases). Germline loops: CDR1 MNHNS, CDR2 SASEGT. The ends were cut back, 8 bases at V and 14 bases at J, with 28 bases in the middle. CDR3 length equals 15 residues. The CDR3 DNA reads TGTGCCAGCGATCAGGAATCGGGGAGGGGGACCTTTGAGTTCTTC. It specifies CASDQESGRGTFEFF.

This chain joins TRBV7-2 and TRBJ2-7, with 7 bases matching TRBD1. CDR1 and CDR2 from the germline V gene are SGHTA and FQGNSA. The CDR3 sequence is 14 residues long. J gave up 1 base and V 3 bases, and 3 bases lay outside the gene matches. The CDR3 DNA follows: TGTGCCAGCAGCTTCCAGGGGGTGTCCTACGAGCAGTACTTC. Its protein product is CASSFQGVSYEQYF.

V and J are TRBV5-1 and TRBJ1-2; a weak D match, TRBD1 (5 bases). Trimming pared 5 bases from V and 1 base from J, leaving 6 bases between. Germline assignment: CDR1 SGHRS and CDR2 YFSETQ. This CDR3 spans 12 amino acids. DNA of the CDR3: TGCGCCAGCAGTGACAGTAACTATGGCTACACCTTC. Its protein is CASSDSNYGYTF.

The chain uses TRBV4-1 and TRBJ2-4; D not resolved. This CDR3 is built from 14 residues. V lost 1 base, J lost 3 bases, and 7 bases lay in between. CDR1 and CDR2 from the germline V gene are MGHRA and YSYEKL. The CDR3 region is CASSQATGKNIQYF. The CDR3 DNA sequence: TGCGCCAGCAGCCAAGCTACGGGCAAAAACATTCAGTACTTC.

This chain links TRBV28 with TRBJ1-3; possibly TRBD1 for D (5 bases). The CDR3 is 15 amino acids. Germline V CDR1 and CDR2: MDHEN, SYDVKM. V lost 5 bases and J 9 bases, leaving 20 bases between the germline ends. The CDR3 sequence is CASSALGSPQGTIYF. The CDR3 nucleotides read TGTGCCAGCAGTGCCCTCGGGTCTCCGCAGGGCACCATATATTTT.

The chain recombines TRBV5-4 with TRBJ2-3; D gene ambiguous. The CDR3 has 13 residues. Per germline, CDR1 SGHNT and CDR2 YYREEE (reference sequence). Between the trimmed V and J ends, which lost 3 bases and 5 bases, there was a span of 10 bases. CDR3 nucleotide sequence: TGTGCCAGCAGCTCGGTCTTTCAAGATACGCAGTATTTT. Translating gives CASSSVFQDTQYF.

The chain uses TRBV19 and TRBJ2-7; 12 nucleotides agree with TRBD1. CDR1 and CDR2 from the germline V gene are LNHDA and SQIVND (reference sequence). J gave up 2 bases and V 5 bases, and 4 bases lay outside the gene matches. This CDR3 is 15 amino acids long. The CDR3 here is CASSRRDRGPYEQYF. As DNA, the CDR3 is TGTGCCAGTAGTCGCCGGGACAGGGGGCCCTACGAGCAGTACTTC.

The chain employs TRBV5-1 and TRBJ1-2; 8 bases agree with TRBD1. The CDR3 length is 17 residues. With V trimmed by 4 bases and J by 5 bases, 16 bases remained unmatched. Germline-derived CDR1 and CDR2 are SGHRS and YFSETQ. The CDR3: CASSLEGQAVFGYGYTF. The CDR3 nucleotides read TGCGCCAGCAGCCTGGAGGGACAGGCGGTCTTTGGGTATGGCTACACCTTC.

The V call is TRBV7-3, the J call TRBJ2-7; 10 positions match TRBD1. This CDR3 comprises 14 residues. J lost 4 bases, V lost 5 bases, and 5 bases had no gene match. CDR1 is SGHTA, CDR2 FQGTGA, per germline. CDR3 protein: CASSRGDRGYEQYF. CDR3 sequence (DNA): TGTGCCAGCAGCAGGGGGGACAGGGGTTACGAGCAGTACTTC.

This clone has a single count. The V call is TRBV11-3, the J call TRBJ2-7; 7 bases line up with TRBD2. Germline lookup yields CDR1 SGHNT and CDR2 YENEEA. There are 15 residues in the CDR3. Trimming took 3 bases from V and 7 from J; bases not matched to a gene: 12. The CDR3, as DNA: TGTGCCAGCAGCTTCCATAGGACTAGGGAAATAGAGCAGTACTTC. It is translated as CASSFHRTREIEQYF. The full variable domain, its missing parts supplied by reference TRBV11-3 and TRBJ2-7, is EAGVVQSPRYKIIEKKQPVAFWCNPISGHNTLYWYLQNLGQGPELLIRYENEEAVDDSQLPKDRFSAERLKGVDSTLKIQPAELGDSAVYLCASSFHRTREIEQYFGPGTRLTVT.

This clone was found once. V gene TRBV5-4 combines with J gene TRBJ2-3, with 14 positions matching TRBD2. The V segment lost 4 bases and the J segment 6 bases; nucleotides outside the gene matches: 7. Per germline, CDR1 SGHNT and CDR2 YYREEE (reference sequence). CDR3 length: 16 residues. The CDR3: CASSPTSGGARDTQYF. Written as DNA, the CDR3 is TGTGCCAGCAGCCCGACTAGCGGGGGGGCCCGGGATACGCAGTATTTT.

The chain employs TRBV14 and TRBJ2-7; 8 nucleotides line up with TRBD2. The CDR3 extends over 16 amino acids. The germline V gene encodes CDR1 SGHDN and CDR2 FVKESK. V dropped 1 base and J dropped 4; count of bases not matched to a gene: 9. In nucleotides, the CDR3 is TGTGCCAGCAGCCAAGCCCGACCACTAGCGGTTTACGAGCAGTACTTC. Its translation: CASSQARPLAVYEQYF.

This chain links TRBV5-8 with TRBJ2-7; TRBD2 matches at 10 bases. V lost 2 bases and J lost 3; bases outside the gene matches: 5. CDR1 is SGHTS and CDR2 is YDEGEE in the germline V gene. The CDR3 has 15 residues. The CDR3 DNA reads as TGTGCCAGCAGCTTCTTAGCGGGAGGCCACTACGAGCAGTACTTC. It yields the protein CASSFLAGGHYEQYF.

V gene TRBV6-4 combines with J gene TRBJ2-2, with TRBD2 matching over 10 bases. CDR3 size: 16 residues. Germline-derived CDR1 and CDR2 are MRHNA and SNTAGT. Trimming took 6 bases from V and 4 from J; bases not matched to a gene: 8. The CDR3 bases are TGTGCCAGCAGGGCCCCAGCGGGGGGGCCCACCGGGGAGCTGTTTTTT. As protein: CASRAPAGGPTGELFF.

This clone showed up just a few times. The same CDR3 also results from other DNA sequences found in this sample. The gene calls are TRBV6-1 and TRBJ2-7, with 7 nucleotides matching TRBD2. The CDR3 is 14 residues long. Unmatched junction bases numbered 8, after V lost 7 bases and J lost 2 bases. Germline V lookup: CDR1 MNHNS, CDR2 SASEGT. The CDR3 DNA is TGTGCCAGCATCGCCGTGGGGGGGGCCTACGAGCAGTACTTC. It specifies CASIAVGGAYEQYF.

The chain joins TRBV5-1 to TRBJ2-7, with TRBD2 as a possible D gene (6 bases). Trimming removed 3 bases from V and 2 bases from J, with 15 bases in between. The CDR3 runs to 15 residues. The germline gives CDR1 SGHRS, CDR2 YFSETQ. CDR3 loop: CASSWGGEGPYEQYF. CDR3 DNA sequence: TGCGCCAGCAGCTGGGGAGGAGAGGGCCCCTACGAGCAGTACTTC.

The gene calls are TRBV11-3 and TRBJ1-1, with TRBD1 matching over 10 bases. Unmatched junction bases numbered 5, after V lost 5 bases and J lost 2 bases. The CDR3 has 15 residues. Germline CDR1 SGHNT, CDR2 YENEEA. CDR3 in amino acids: CASSGTGAINTEAFF. The CDR3 DNA reads as TGTGCCAGCAGCGGGACAGGGGCGATCAACACTGAAGCTTTCTTT.

The V gene is TRBV28, the J gene TRBJ1-1; the D is unclear. Trimming cost V 8 bases and J 1 base, with 5 bases left between them. This CDR3 has 11 residues. Per germline, CDR1 MDHEN and CDR2 SYDVKM. The CDR3: CASGGNTEAFF. The CDR3 bases are TGTGCCAGCGGCGGGAACACTGAAGCTTTCTTT.

The chain combines TRBV12-5 with TRBJ1-5, with 8 bases lining up with TRBD1. Germline loops: CDR1 LGHNT, CDR2 FRNRAP. The CDR3 length is 17 residues. The V segment lost 0 bases and the J segment 1 base; nucleotides outside the gene matches: 5. CDR3 nucleotides: TGTGCTAGTGGTTTGGTATTTCAGGGGGCGAGCAATCAGCCCCAGCATTTT. Translating gives CASGLVFQGASNQPQHF.

This chain connects TRBV9 to TRBJ1-4, with unresolved D. The germline gives CDR1 SGDLS, CDR2 YYNGEE. V was clipped by 4 bases and J by 0 bases, with 10 bases between them. The CDR3 loop spans 15 amino acids. In DNA form, the CDR3 reads TGTGCCAGCAGCCCCCAGCGGGCAACTAATGAAAAACTGTTTTTT. Amino acid sequence: CASSPQRATNEKLFF.

The chain is built from TRBV28 and TRBJ2-7, with 7 positions matching TRBD1. This CDR3 has 12 amino acids. Germline assignment: CDR1 MDHEN and CDR2 SYDVKM. The ends lost 2 bases at V and 12 bases at J; junction bases unmatched: 7. In nucleotides, the CDR3 is TGTGCCAGCAGTTTAGAGACAGGGTGGTTGTACTTC. It specifies CASSLETGWLYF.

The V gene is TRBV9, the J gene TRBJ2-7, with a weak D call TRBD2 (6 bases). This CDR3 is built from 14 residues. Germline CDR1 SGDLS, CDR2 YYNGEE. V dropped 1 base and J dropped 4 bases, with 12 bases sitting between them. DNA for the CDR3: TGTGCCAGCAGCGTATCCGGGACTTCATACGAGCAGTACTTC. It yields the protein CASSVSGTSYEQYF.

CDR3 coding DNA: TGTGCCGTCAGCCTACAGCGGTATGGCTACACCTTC. Translated, it gives CAVSLQRYGYTF. The genes are TRBV6-1 and TRBJ1-2, with no clear D. This CDR3 region has 12 residues. Germline V CDR1 and CDR2: MNHNS, SASEGT. V lost 11 bases to trimming and J lost 5 bases, with 15 bases between them.

The chain joins TRBV2 to TRBJ2-2; unclear D gene. Germline V gene sequence: CDR1 SNHLY, CDR2 FYNNEI. The V end lost 0 bases, the J end lost 1 base, and 6 bases lay between the germline ends. This CDR3 is built from 15 residues. The CDR3 nucleotides read TGTGCCAGCAGTGAAGCGAACAGGAACACCGGGGAGCTGTTTTTT. It encodes CASSEANRNTGELFF.

This clone turned up a few times. The chain has TRBV27 and TRBJ1-2; a weak D match, TRBD1 (5 bases). The V gene lost 0 bases and the J gene lost 2 bases, with 10 bases spanning the gap. The CDR3 is 15 residues long. CDR1 is MNHEY, CDR2 SMNVEV, per germline (reference sequence). DNA for the CDR3: TGTGCCAGCAGTTTATCTGTCACAGGAAACTATGGCTACACCTTC. This sequence encodes CASSLSVTGNYGYTF.

The V gene is TRBV28, the J gene TRBJ1-1; D is unclear. Germline V CDR1 and CDR2: MDHEN, SYDVKM. With 6 bases removed from V and 0 bases from J, the gap between germline ends came to 17 bases. This CDR3 comprises 16 residues. CDR3 nucleotide sequence: TGTGCCAGCAGCCCCCTAGGCGGGAGATTGAACACTGAAGCTTTCTTT. It encodes CASSPLGGRLNTEAFF.

The chain links TRBV5-1 to TRBJ2-4; D may be TRBD1 (6 bases). Germline CDR1 SGHRS, CDR2 YFSETQ. Trimming pared 3 bases from V and 6 bases from J, leaving 7 bases between. The CDR3 runs to 12 residues. The CDR3 spells CASSSTGNIQYF. Written as DNA, the CDR3 is TGCGCCAGCAGCTCGACAGGAAACATTCAGTACTTC. The full variable domain, rest sourced from reference TRBV5-1 and TRBJ2-4, is KAGVTQTPRYLIKTRGQQVTLSCSPISGHRSVSWYQQTPGQGLQFLFEYFSETQRNKGNFPGRFSGRQFSNSRSEMNVSTLELGDSALYLCASSSTGNIQYFGAGTRLSVL.

The rearrangement links TRBV5-4 to TRBJ1-1; 8 bases are a match to TRBD1. With V trimmed by 4 bases and J by 7 bases, 3 bases remained unmatched. This CDR3 comprises 12 residues. Germline V gene sequence: CDR1 SGHNT, CDR2 YYREEE (reference sequence). The CDR3 sequence: CASSRTGNEAFF. CDR3 nucleotide sequence: TGTGCCAGCAGCCGGACAGGGAATGAAGCTTTCTTT.

This clone was found a few times. The rearrangement uses TRBV6-1 and TRBJ2-1; TRBD2 aligns across 8 bases. The length of the CDR3 is 14 residues. Losses at the gene ends were 10 bases for V and 5 bases for J; bases not matched to a gene: 10. Germline CDR1 and CDR2: MNHNS and SASEGT. The CDR3 spells CAINAHSGNNEQFF. CDR3 DNA sequence: TGTGCCATCAATGCGCATAGCGGGAACAATGAGCAGTTCTTC.

This rearrangement joins TRBV30 to TRBJ1-2; possibly TRBD1 for D (5 bases). Between the trimmed V and J ends, which lost 5 bases and 3 bases, there was a span of 16 bases. Germline V lookup: CDR1 GTSNPN, CDR2 SVGIG (reference sequence). This CDR3 is 14 amino acids long. Here the CDR3 DNA reads TGTGCCTGGGATAGGGGAGGGGTCGACTATGGCTACACCTTC. Residues: CAWDRGGVDYGYTF.